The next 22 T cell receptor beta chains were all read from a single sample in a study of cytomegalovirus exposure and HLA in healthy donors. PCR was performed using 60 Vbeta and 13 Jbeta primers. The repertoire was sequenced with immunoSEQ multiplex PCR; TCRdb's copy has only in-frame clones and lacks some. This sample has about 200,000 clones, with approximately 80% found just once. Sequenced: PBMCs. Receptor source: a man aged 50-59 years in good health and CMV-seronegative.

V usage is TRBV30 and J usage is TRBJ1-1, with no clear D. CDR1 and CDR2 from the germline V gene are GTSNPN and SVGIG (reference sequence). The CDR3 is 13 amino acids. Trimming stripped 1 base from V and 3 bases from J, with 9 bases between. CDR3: CAWSDRDDTEAFF. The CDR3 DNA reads TGTGCCTGGAGTGACAGAGATGACACTGAAGCTTTCTTT.

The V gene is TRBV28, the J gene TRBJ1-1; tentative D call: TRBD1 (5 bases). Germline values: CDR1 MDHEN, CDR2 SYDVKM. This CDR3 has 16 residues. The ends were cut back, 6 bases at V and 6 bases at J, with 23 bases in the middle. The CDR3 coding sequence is TGTGCCAGCAGCCCAACCCAGATGACAGTATCCGCTGAAGCTTTCTTT. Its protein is CASSPTQMTVSAEAFF.

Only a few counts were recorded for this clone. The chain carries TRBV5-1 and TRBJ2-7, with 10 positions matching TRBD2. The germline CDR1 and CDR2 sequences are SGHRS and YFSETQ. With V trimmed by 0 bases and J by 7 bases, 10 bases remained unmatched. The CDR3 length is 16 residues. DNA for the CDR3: TGCGCCAGCAGCTTGGTTCTAGCGGGAGCCGGTGGGGAGCAGTACTTC. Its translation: CASSLVLAGAGGEQYF.

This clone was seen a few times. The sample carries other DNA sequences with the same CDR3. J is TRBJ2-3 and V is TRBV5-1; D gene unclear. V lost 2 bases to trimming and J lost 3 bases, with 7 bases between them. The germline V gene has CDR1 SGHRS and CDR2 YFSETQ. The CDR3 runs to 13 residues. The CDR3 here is CASSFGLTDTQYF. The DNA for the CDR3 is TGCGCCAGCAGCTTCGGGTTGACAGATACGCAGTATTTT.

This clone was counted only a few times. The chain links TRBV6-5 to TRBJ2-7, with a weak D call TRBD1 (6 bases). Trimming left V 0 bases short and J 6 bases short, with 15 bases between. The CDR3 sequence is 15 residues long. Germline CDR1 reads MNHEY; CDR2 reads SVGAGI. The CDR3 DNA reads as TGTGCCAGCAGTTACTCGACCAGGGGTCGGGGCGAGCAGTACTTC. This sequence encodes CASSYSTRGRGEQYF.

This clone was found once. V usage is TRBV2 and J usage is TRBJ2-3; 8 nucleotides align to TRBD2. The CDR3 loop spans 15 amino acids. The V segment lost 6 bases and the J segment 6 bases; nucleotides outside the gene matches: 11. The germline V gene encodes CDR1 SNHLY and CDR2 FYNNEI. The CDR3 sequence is CASSRWTSWVDTQYF. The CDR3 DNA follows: TGTGCCAGCAGCCGATGGACTAGCTGGGTCGATACGCAGTATTTT.

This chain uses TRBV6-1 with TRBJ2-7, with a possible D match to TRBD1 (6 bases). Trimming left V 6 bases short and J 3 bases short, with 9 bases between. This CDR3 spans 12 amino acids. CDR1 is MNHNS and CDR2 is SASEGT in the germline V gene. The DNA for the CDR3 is TGTGCCAGCAGATTACAGGGCTACGAGCAGTACTTC. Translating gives CASRLQGYEQYF.

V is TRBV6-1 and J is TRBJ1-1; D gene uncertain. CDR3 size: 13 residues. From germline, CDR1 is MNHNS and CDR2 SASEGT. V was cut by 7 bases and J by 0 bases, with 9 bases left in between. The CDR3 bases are TGTGCCAGCATTCAGGTAATGAACACTGAAGCTTTCTTT. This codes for CASIQVMNTEAFF.

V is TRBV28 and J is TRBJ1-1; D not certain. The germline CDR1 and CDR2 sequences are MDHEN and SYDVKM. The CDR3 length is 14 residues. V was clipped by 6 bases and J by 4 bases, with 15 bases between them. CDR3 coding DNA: TGTGCCAGCAGGCCCGGGGTCGAGGTCACTGAAGCTTTCTTT. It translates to CASRPGVEVTEAFF.

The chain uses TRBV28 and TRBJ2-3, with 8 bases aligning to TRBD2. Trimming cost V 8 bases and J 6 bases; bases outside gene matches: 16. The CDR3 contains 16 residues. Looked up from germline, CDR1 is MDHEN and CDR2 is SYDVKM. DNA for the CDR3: TGTGCCAGCGAGGACCTACTTGCGGGAGGTGGCGATACGCAGTATTTT. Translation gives CASEDLLAGGGDTQYF.

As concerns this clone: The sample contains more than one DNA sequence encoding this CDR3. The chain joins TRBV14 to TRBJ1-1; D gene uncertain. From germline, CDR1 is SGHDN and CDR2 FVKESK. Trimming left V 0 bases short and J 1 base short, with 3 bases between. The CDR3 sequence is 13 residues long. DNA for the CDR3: TGTGCCAGCAGCCAAGACCGGAACACTGAAGCTTTCTTT. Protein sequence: CASSQDRNTEAFF.

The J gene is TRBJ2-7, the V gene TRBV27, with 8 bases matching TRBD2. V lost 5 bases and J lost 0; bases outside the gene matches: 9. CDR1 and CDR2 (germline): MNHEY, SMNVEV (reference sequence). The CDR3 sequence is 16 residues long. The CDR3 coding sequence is TGTGCCAGCAGTCCCCGGGGGGGAAAGAGCTCCTACGAGCAGTACTTC. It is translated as CASSPRGGKSSYEQYF.

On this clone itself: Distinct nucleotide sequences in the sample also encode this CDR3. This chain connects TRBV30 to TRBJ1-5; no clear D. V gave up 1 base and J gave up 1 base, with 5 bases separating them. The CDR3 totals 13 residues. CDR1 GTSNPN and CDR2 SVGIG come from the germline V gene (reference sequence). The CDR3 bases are TGTGCCTGGAGTGGAGGGAGCAATCAGCCCCAGCATTTT. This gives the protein CAWSGGSNQPQHF.

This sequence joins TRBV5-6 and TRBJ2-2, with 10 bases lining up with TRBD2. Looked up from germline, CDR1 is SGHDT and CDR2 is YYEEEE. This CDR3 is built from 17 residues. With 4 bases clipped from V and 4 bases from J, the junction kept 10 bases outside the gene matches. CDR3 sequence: CASSRVTSGSVTGELFF. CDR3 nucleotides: TGTGCCAGCAGCCGGGTGACTAGCGGGTCGGTCACCGGGGAGCTGTTTTTT.

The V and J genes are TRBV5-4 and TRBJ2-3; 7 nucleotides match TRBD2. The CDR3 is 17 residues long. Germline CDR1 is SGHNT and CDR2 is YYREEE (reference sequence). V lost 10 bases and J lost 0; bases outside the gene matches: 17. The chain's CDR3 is CAAKTGGSIPSTDTQYF. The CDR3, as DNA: TGTGCCGCCAAGACGGGCGGGAGCATCCCTAGCACAGATACGCAGTATTTT.

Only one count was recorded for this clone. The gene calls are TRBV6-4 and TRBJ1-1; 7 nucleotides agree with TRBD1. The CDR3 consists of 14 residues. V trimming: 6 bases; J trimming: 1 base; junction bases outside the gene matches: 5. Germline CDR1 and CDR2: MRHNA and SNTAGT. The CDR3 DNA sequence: TGTGCCAGCAGCCGGGACAGCTCGAACACTGAAGCTTTCTTT. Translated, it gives CASSRDSSNTEAFF.

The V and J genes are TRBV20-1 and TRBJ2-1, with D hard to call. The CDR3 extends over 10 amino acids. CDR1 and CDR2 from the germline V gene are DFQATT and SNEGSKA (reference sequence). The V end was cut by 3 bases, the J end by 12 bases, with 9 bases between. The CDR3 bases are TGCAGTGCTAGTTTTGTCCGGCAGTTCTTC. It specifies CSASFVRQFF.

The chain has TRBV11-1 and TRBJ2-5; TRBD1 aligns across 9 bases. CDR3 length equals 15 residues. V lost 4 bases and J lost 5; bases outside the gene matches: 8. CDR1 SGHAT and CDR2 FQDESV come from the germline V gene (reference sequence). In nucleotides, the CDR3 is TGTGCCAGCAGCTCCCAACAGGGGGCGGGGGAGACCCAGTACTTC. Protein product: CASSSQQGAGETQYF.

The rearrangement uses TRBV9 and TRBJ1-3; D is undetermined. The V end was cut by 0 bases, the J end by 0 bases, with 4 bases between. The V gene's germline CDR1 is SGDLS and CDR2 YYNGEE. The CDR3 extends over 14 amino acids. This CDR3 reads CASSVELSGNTIYF. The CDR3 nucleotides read TGTGCCAGCAGCGTAGAACTCTCTGGAAACACCATATATTTT.

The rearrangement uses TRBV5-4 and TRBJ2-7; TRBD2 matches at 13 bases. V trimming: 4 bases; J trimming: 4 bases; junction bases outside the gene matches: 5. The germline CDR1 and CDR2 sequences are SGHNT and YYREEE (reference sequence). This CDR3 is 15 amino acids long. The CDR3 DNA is TGTGCCAGCAGCCGGAGGACTAGCGGGGGTTACGAGCAGTACTTC. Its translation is CASSRRTSGGYEQYF. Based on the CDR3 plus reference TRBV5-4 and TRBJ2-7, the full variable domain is ETGVTQSPTHLIKTRGQQVTLRCSSQSGHNTVSWYQQALGQGPQFIFQYYREEENGRGNFPPRFSGLQFPNYSSELNVNALELDDSALYLCASSRRTSGGYEQYFGPGTRLTVT.

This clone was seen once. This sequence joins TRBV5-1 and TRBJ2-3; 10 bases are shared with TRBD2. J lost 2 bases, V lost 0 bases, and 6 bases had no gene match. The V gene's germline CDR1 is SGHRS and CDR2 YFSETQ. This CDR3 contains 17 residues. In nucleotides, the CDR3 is TGCGCCAGCAGCTTGGAAGTTAGCGGGAGGATCACAGATACGCAGTATTTT. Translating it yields CASSLEVSGRITDTQYF.

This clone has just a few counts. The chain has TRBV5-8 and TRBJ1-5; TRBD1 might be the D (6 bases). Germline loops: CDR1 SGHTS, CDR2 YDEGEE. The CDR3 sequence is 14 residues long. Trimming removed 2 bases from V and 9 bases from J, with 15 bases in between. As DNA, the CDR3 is TGTGCCAGCAGCTTTGGGCAAGGCAGGGGGCCCCAGCATTTT. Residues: CASSFGQGRGPQHF.